This T cell receptor beta chain comes out of a study of shared clonotypes between healthy human individuals. It was into CD45RA+ naive and CD45RA-negative memory subsets that the CD4+ cells were split. Regarding the study as a whole: Some naive CD4 clonotypes, roughly 5%, turned up in common across a handful of donors. Expectations were that clonotype sharing among donors would be affected by sequencing depth.

On this clone itself: Its antigen is unknown.

Assay runs were performed at deep level. Here immunoSEQ multiplex PCR was the method, and the copy in TCRdb shows in-frame clones only, minus some. The data show 1,400,000 or so clones, approximately 98.5% seen once. Sequences were obtained from naive CD4+ T cells sorted from blood. Specified subset: CD45RA+ positively selected. The clonotype originates from a man aged 25-45 years in good health.

CDR3: CASSHRTGTAVTEAFF. In DNA, the CDR3 is TGTGCCAGCAGCCATCGGACCGGGACGGCCGTCACTGAAGCTTTCTTT. The rearrangement joins TRBV14 to TRBJ1-1; D possibly corresponds to TRBD1 (5 bases). This CDR3 contains 16 residues. Trimming removed 3 bases from V and 4 bases from J, with 18 bases in between. Germline V gives CDR1 SGHDN, CDR2 FVKESK. Supplemented by reference TRBV14 and TRBJ1-1, the full variable domain reads EAGVTQFPSHSVIEKGQTVTLRCDPISGHDNLYWYRRVMGKEIKFLLHFVKESKQDESGMPNNRFLAERTGGTYSTLKVQPAELEDSGVYFCASSHRTGTAVTEAFFGQGTRLTVV.